One T cell receptor beta chain is described in this entry. Its antigen is currently unknown. The CDR3 extends over 15 amino acids. Trimming took 2 bases from V and 4 from J, leaving 15 bases between them. Germline-derived CDR1 and CDR2 are MNHEY and SVGAGI. These data come from a study of T cell clones after liver transplantation. Study-level information: TCRbeta sequencing after a pre-transplant mixed lymphocyte reaction identified graft-donor-reactive clones, later tracked in post-transplant blood.

Study observations and caveats: Graft donor-reactive T cells may have migrated into the graft rather than being deleted.

The table came from immunoSEQ multiplex PCR; TCRdb's copy has only in-frame clones and leaves some out. The sample has around 51,000 clones, about nine tenths seen once. This sample comprised CD8+ T cells from blood, obtained 12 months after liver transplant. The TCR comes from a human patient who received a liver transplant. Certain T cells may be donor cells from the graft. V gene TRBV6-5 combines with J gene TRBJ2-7, with D perhaps matching TRBD2 (5 bases). The CDR3: CASSYTAGLPYEQYF. As DNA, the CDR3 is TGTGCCAGCAGTTACACGGCGGGCCTACCATACGAGCAGTACTTC.